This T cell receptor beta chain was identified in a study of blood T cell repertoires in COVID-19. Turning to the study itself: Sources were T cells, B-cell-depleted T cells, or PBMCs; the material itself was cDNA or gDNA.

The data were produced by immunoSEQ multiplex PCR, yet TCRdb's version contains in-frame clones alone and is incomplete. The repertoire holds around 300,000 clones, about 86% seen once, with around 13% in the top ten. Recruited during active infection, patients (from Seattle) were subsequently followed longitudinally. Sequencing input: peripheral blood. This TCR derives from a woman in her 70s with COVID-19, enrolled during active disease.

This CDR3 is CAWTPHRGGTEAFF. In nucleotides, the CDR3 is TGTGCCTGGACCCCCCACCGGGGGGGGACTGAAGCTTTCTTT. The chain uses TRBV30 and TRBJ1-1; possible D gene TRBD1, 5 bases. The germline gives CDR1 GTSNPN, CDR2 SVGIG (reference sequence). There are 14 residues in the CDR3. V was trimmed by 4 bases and J by 5 bases, leaving 17 bases between them.